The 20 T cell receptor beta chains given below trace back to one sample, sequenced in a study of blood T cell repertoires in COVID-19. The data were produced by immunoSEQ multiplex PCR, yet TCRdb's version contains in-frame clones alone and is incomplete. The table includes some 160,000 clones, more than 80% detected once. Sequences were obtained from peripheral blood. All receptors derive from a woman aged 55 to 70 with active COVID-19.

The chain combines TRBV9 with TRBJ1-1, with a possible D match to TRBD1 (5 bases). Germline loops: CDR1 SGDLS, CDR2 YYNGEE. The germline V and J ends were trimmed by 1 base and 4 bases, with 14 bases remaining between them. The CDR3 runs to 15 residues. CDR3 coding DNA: TGTGCCAGCAGCGTAACGCTCGGGGGAGGCACTGAAGCTTTCTTT. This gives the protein CASSVTLGGGTEAFF.

The CDR3, as DNA: TGTGCCAGCAGCTCGGCGGGAACCAATGAGCAGTTCTTC. Translating gives CASSSAGTNEQFF. The chain uses TRBV25-1 and TRBJ2-1; TRBD2 is a possible D gene (6 bases). The CDR3 totals 13 residues. Trimming removed 6 bases from V and 6 bases from J, with 12 bases in between. CDR1 is MGHDK, CDR2 SYGVNS, per germline.

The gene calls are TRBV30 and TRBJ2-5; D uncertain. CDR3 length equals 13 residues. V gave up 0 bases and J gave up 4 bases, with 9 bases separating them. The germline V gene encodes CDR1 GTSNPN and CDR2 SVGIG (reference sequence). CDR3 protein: CAWSVIRRETQYF. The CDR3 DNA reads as TGTGCCTGGAGTGTAATTAGAAGAGAGACCCAGTACTTC.

The CDR3 reads CASSEGLPANEQFF. The CDR3 region has the DNA TGTGCCAGCAGCGAAGGACTCCCTGCCAATGAGCAGTTCTTC. This sequence joins TRBV9 and TRBJ2-1, with a weak D call TRBD2 (5 bases). V was cut by 3 bases and J by 6 bases, with 13 bases left in between. The germline V gene has CDR1 SGDLS and CDR2 YYNGEE. This CDR3 region has 14 residues.

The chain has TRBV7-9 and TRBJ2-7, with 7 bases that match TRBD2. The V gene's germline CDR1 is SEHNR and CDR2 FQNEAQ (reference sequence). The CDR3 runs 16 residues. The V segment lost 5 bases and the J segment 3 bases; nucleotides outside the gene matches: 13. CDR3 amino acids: CASSPFRNGGSYEQYF. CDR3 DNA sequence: TGTGCCAGCAGCCCCTTTCGAAACGGCGGGAGCTACGAGCAGTACTTC.

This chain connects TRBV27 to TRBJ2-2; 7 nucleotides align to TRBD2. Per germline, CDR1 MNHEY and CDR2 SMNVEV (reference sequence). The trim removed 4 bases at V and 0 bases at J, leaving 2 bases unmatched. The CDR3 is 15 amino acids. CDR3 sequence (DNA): TGTGCCAGCAGTTACGGGACTACGAACACCGGGGAGCTGTTTTTT. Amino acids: CASSYGTTNTGELFF.

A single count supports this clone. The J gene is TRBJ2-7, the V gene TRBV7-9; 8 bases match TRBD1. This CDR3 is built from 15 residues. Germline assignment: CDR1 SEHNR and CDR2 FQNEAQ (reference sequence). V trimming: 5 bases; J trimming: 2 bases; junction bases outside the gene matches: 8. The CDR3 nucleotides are TGTGCCAGCAGCGCGCCGGGACAGGCGACCTACGAGCAGTACTTC. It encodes CASSAPGQATYEQYF.

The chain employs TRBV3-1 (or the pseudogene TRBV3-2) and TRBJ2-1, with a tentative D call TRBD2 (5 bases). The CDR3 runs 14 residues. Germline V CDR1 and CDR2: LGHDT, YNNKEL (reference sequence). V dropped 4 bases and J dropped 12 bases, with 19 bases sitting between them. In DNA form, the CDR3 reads TGTGCCAGCAGCCCGGGCCGGGTAGCGCGGTGGCAGTTCTTC. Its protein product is CASSPGRVARWQFF.

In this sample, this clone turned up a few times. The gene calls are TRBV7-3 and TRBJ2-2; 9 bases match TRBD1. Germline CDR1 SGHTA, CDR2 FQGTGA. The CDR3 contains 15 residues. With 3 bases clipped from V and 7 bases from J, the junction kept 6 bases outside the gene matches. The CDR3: CASSFTGGAGGELFF. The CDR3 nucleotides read TGTGCCAGCAGCTTTACAGGGGGCGCAGGCGGGGAGCTGTTTTTT.

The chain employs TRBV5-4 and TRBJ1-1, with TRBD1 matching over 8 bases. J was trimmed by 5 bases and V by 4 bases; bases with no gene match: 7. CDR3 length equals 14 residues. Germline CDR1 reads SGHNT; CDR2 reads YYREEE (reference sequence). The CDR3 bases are TGTGCCAGCAGCGACTCAGGGGGCTTGACTGAAGCTTTCTTT. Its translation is CASSDSGGLTEAFF.

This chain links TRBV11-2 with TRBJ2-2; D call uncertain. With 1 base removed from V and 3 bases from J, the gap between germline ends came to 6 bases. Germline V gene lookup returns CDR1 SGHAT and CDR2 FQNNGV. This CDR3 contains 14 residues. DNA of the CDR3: TGTGCCAGCAGCTTAGTTAGCCACACCGGGGAGCTGTTTTTT. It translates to CASSLVSHTGELFF.

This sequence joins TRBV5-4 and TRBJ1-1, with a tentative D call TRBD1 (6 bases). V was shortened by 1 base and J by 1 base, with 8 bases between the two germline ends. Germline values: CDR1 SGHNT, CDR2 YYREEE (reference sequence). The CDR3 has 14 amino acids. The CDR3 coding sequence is TGTGCCAGCAGCTTGACGGACAGGAACACTGAAGCTTTCTTT. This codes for CASSLTDRNTEAFF. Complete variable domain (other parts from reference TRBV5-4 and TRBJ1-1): ETGVTQSPTHLIKTRGQQVTLRCSSQSGHNTVSWYQQALGQGPQFIFQYYREEENGRGNFPPRFSGLQFPNYSSELNVNALELDDSALYLCASSLTDRNTEAFFGQGTRLTVV.

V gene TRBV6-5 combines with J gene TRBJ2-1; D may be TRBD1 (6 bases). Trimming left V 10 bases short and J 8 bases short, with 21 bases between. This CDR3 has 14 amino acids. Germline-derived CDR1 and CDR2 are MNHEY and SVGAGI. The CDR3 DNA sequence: TGTGCCACGACTGGGACAATCTCTGGAGATGAGCAGTTCTTC. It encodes CATTGTISGDEQFF.

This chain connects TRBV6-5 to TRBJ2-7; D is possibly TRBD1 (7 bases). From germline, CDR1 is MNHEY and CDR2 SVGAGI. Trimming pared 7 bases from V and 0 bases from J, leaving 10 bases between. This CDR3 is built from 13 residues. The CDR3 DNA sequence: TGTGCCAGCATGCAGGGGGGCTCCTACGAGCAGTACTTC. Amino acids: CASMQGGSYEQYF.

CDR3 sequence: CASSSPSGASSYNEQFF. The CDR3 bases are TGTGCCAGCAGCTCCCCGAGCGGGGCCAGCTCCTACAATGAGCAGTTCTTC. The chain employs TRBV7-3 and TRBJ2-1, with 7 bases aligning to TRBD2. This CDR3 is 17 amino acids long. CDR1 and CDR2 from the germline V gene are SGHTA and FQGTGA. The trim removed 4 bases at V and 0 bases at J, leaving 9 bases unmatched.

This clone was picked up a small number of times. CDR3 DNA: TGTGCCAGCAGCATCCTGGGCGGCTACACCTTC. Its protein is CASSILGGYTF. The chain uses TRBV7-9 and TRBJ1-2; D call uncertain. There are 11 residues in the CDR3. The V end lost 5 bases, the J end lost 8 bases, and 9 bases lay between the germline ends. Germline V lookup: CDR1 SEHNR, CDR2 FQNEAQ (reference sequence).

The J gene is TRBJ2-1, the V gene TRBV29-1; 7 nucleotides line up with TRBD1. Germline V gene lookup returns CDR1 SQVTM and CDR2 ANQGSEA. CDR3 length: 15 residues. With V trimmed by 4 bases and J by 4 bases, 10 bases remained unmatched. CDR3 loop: CSVAGTAYPYNEQFF. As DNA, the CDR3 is TGCAGCGTTGCCGGGACAGCTTACCCTTACAATGAGCAGTTCTTC.

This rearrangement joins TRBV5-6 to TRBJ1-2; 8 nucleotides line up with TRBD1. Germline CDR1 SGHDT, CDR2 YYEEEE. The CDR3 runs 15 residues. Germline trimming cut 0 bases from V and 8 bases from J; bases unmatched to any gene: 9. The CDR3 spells CASSLELDRVGGYTF. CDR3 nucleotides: TGTGCCAGCAGCTTGGAGCTGGACAGGGTGGGGGGCTACACCTTC. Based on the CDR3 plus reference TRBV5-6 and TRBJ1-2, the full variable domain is DAGVTQSPTHLIKTRGQQVTLRCSPKSGHDTVSWYQQALGQGPQFIFQYYEEEERQRGNFPDRFSGHQFPNYSSELNVNALLLGDSALYLCASSLELDRVGGYTFGSGTRLTVV.

CDR3 nucleotides: TGTGCCAGCAGCCAAACAGGGCTCAATCAGCCCCAGCATTTT. This codes for CASSQTGLNQPQHF. The chain combines TRBV6-6 with TRBJ1-5; perhaps TRBD1 as D (6 bases). This CDR3 region has 14 residues. V lost 6 bases and J 3 bases, leaving 12 bases between the germline ends. Germline V CDR1 and CDR2: MNHNY, SVGAGI (reference sequence).

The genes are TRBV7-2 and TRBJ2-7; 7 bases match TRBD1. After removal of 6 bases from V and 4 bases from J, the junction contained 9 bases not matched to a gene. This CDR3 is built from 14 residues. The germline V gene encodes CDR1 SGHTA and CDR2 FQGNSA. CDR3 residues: CASRYGTDSYEQYF. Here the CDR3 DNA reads TGTGCCAGCAGATACGGGACAGATTCATACGAGCAGTACTTC.